A selection of T cell receptor beta chains follows, all from one sample in a study of cytomegalovirus exposure and HLA in healthy donors. Produced via immunoSEQ multiplex PCR; TCRdb's table is partial and in-frame only. The sample consists of 150,000 to 200,000 clones, 8.5% to 10% of them appearing once. Source material: PBMCs. The source is a woman aged 25 to 39 in good health and CMV-seropositive. CDR3s include the opening cysteine and the closing phenylalanine or tryptophan. Each record gives: clone size, D gene, J gene, V gene, CDR3 protein, CDR3 DNA. The D gene is left open where the match is weak. Only some rows state a clone size, as once, few, many or a class for expanded clones.

>NA|NA|TRBJ1-4|TRBV15
CATSREGRGREKLFF
TGTGCCACCAGCAGAGAAGGCAGGGGACGTGAAAAACTGTTTTTT
>few|NA|TRBJ2-3|TRBV20-1
CSAPYTDTQYF
TGCAGTGCTCCTTACACAGATACGCAGTATTTT
>few|TRBD1|TRBJ1-1|TRBV4-2
CASSQPDRGRGTEAFF
TGTGCCAGCAGCCAACCGGACAGGGGAAGGGGAACTGAAGCTTTCTTT
>NA|NA|TRBJ2-2|TRBV7-2
CASSSPNTGELFF
TGTGCCAGCAGCTCTCCGAACACCGGGGAGCTGTTTTTT
>NA|TRBD2|TRBJ2-1|TRBV4-1
CASSPAGLTYNEQFF
TGCGCCAGCAGCCCCGCGGGACTAACCTACAATGAGCAGTTCTTC
>NA|NA|TRBJ1-4|TRBV29-1
CSVVVFDEKLFF
TGCAGCGTTGTTGTCTTCGATGAAAAACTGTTTTTT
>few|TRBD1|TRBJ1-2|TRBV5-1
CASSWTGASSGYTF
TGCGCCAGCAGCTGGACAGGGGCCTCCTCGGGCTACACCTTC
>few|NA|TRBJ1-1|TRBV2
CASSITGQGGTEAFF
TGTGCCAGCAGTATTACGGGACAAGGTGGGACTGAAGCTTTCTTT
>NA|NA|TRBJ2-3|TRBV7-8
CASSLGGKRADTQYF
TGTGCCAGCAGCTTAGGCGGGAAAAGGGCAGATACGCAGTATTTT
>few|NA|TRBJ1-1|TRBV5-6
CASSPPRTEAFF
TGTGCCAGCAGCCCCCCGAGGACTGAAGCTTTCTTT
>few|TRBD1|TRBJ2-1|TRBV7-6
CASSPGQGAKNEQFF
TGTGCCAGCAGCCCGGGACAGGGGGCTAAGAATGAGCAGTTCTTC
>few|NA|TRBJ1-4|TRBV19
CASRGQFEKLFF
TGTGCCAGTAGAGGACAGTTTGAAAAACTGTTTTTT
>NA|NA|TRBJ1-5|TRBV5-1
CASSPSPAGQNQPQHF
TGCGCCAGCAGCCCGTCCCCGGCAGGGCAGAATCAGCCCCAGCATTTT
>few|NA|TRBJ2-7|TRBV19
CASSIVGGIQLSGVYEQYF
TGTGCCAGTAGTATTGTGGGCGGGATACAACTCTCTGGAGTCTACGAGCAGTACTTC
>few|TRBD1|TRBJ1-2|TRBV2
CASRSPDRGDGYTF
TGTGCCAGCCGTAGCCCAGACAGGGGCGATGGCTACACCTTC
>NA|NA|TRBJ2-1|TRBV9
CASSGGVGYNEQFF
TGTGCCAGCAGCGGCGGGGTGGGCTACAATGAGCAGTTCTTC
>few|NA|TRBJ2-5|TRBV4-1
CASSQGTVKETQYF
TGCGCCAGCAGCCAAGGGACAGTCAAAGAGACCCAGTACTTC
>few|NA|TRBJ2-5|TRBV5-6
CASSLVVPQETQYF
TGTGCCAGCAGCTTGGTTGTTCCTCAAGAGACCCAGTACTTC
>NA|TRBD2|TRBJ2-1|TRBV30
CALEGGRYEQFF
TGTGCCTTGGAAGGCGGGAGGTATGAGCAGTTCTTC
>few|NA|TRBJ1-5|TRBV19
CASSTQDGQPQHF
TGTGCCAGTAGTACGCAAGACGGGCAGCCCCAGCATTTT
>few|TRBD2|TRBJ2-1|TRBV6-4
CASSEGGRTYNEQFF
TGTGCCAGCAGTGAAGGCGGGAGAACCTACAATGAGCAGTTCTTC
>NA|TRBD1|TRBJ2-1|TRBV5-6
CASSPGTGGSEQFF
TGTGCCAGCAGTCCCGGGACAGGGGGCAGTGAGCAGTTCTTC
>once|NA|TRBJ2-5|TRBV2
CASRGGILQETQYF
TGTGCCAGCAGAGGCGGGATCCTCCAAGAGACCCAGTACTTC
>NA|TRBD1|TRBJ1-2|TRBV6-1
CASSGDRGLYGYTF
TGTGCCAGCAGTGGGGACAGGGGCCTCTATGGCTACACCTTC
>NA|NA|TRBJ2-3|TRBV2
CASSLRGGYLDTQYF
TGTGCCAGCAGCTTGAGGGGGGGCTATCTGGATACGCAGTATTTT
>few|NA|TRBJ2-1|TRBV5-4
CASSATGEQFF
TGTGCCAGCAGCGCGACTGGGGAGCAGTTCTTC
>NA|TRBD1|TRBJ1-2|TRBV5-1
CASSRDRDGYTF
TGCGCCAGCAGCAGGGACAGGGATGGCTACACCTTC
>NA|TRBD1|TRBJ1-5|TRBV5-6
CASSFTGQNQPQHF
TGTGCCAGCAGCTTTACGGGACAGAATCAGCCCCAGCATTTT